What follows is one TCR beta chain and its context. The sample belongs to a study of blood T cells in healthy people across ages. Together with a sample-barcoded 5' primer, a J-beta primer mix was included in a second PCR lasting roughly 6 to 12 cycles. TCRdb redid the calling of the 5' RACE reads with MiXCR, one entry per CDR3 protein. The sample has some 1.4 million distinct CDR3 sequences; 40% to 50% are singletons. Trimming removed 4 bases from V and 0 bases from J, with 9 bases in between. This CDR3 comprises 16 residues. CDR1 is KGHDR and CDR2 is SFDVKD in the germline V gene. The chain carries TRBV24-1 and TRBJ2-6; D gene ambiguous. The sample comprised blood. The clonotype comes from a woman aged 18-35 years in good health. In nucleotides, the CDR3 is TGTGCCACCAGTGAGCCAACAGCCTCTGGGGCCAACGTCCTGACTTTC. It codes for CATSEPTASGANVLTF.